This T cell receptor (beta chain) was captured in a study of blood T cell repertoires in COVID-19. CDR1 MDHEN and CDR2 SYDVKM come from the germline V gene. V lost 1 base to trimming and J lost 7 bases; unmatched junction nucleotides: 4. The CDR3 extends over 16 amino acids. This clone was seen just once. Using immunoSEQ multiplex PCR, the repertoire was profiled, and TCRdb retains in-frame clones only, with some absent. Of about 250,000 clones detected, about 93% appear once; the ten largest clones hold approximately 2%. Participant-reported clinical history was the basis for cohort assignment. Two negative PCRs, clearance, or symptom resolution characterized the recovered Cohort 3 donors.

Sequencing used PBMCs or T cells enriched from blood (not recorded which). The sequence came from a woman aged 18 to 35 who had recovered from COVID-19. The V gene is TRBV28, the J gene TRBJ2-2; the match to TRBD2 covers 12 bases. CDR3 bases: TGTGCCAGCAGTTTATCGACTAGCGGGAGCGTCGGGGAGCTGTTTTTT. Amino acid sequence: CASSLSTSGSVGELFF.